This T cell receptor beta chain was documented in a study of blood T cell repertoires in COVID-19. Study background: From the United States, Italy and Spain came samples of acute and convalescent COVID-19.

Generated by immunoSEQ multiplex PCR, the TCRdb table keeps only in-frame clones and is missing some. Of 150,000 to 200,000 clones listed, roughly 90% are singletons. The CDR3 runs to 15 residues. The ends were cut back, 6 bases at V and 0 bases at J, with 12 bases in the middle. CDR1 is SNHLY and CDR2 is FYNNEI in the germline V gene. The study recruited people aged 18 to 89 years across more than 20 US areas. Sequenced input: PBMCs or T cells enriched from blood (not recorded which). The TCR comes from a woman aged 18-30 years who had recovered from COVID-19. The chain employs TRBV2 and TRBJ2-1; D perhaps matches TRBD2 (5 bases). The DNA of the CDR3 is TGTGCCAGCAGGCCGGACTCAAGCTCCTACAATGAGCAGTTCTTC. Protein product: CASRPDSSSYNEQFF.